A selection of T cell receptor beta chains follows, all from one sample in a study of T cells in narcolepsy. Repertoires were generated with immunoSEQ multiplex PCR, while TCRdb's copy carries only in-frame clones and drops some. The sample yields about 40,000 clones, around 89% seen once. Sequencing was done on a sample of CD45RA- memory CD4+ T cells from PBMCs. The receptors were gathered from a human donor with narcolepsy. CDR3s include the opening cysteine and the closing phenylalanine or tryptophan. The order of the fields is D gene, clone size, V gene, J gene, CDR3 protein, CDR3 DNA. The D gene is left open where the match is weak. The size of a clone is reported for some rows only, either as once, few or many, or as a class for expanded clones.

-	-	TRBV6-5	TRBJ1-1	CASSYSRDAGTEAFF	TGTGCCAGCAGTTACTCGCGGGATGCGGGGACTGAAGCTTTCTTT
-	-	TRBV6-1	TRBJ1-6	CASKKDSYNSPLHF	TGTGCCAGCAAGAAGGACTCCTATAATTCACCCCTCCACTTT
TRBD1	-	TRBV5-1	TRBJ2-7	CASSPQGALEQYF	TGCGCCAGCAGCCCTCAGGGGGCCCTGGAGCAGTACTTC
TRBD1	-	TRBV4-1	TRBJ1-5	CASSQEVGTGRGPQHF	TGCGCCAGCAGCCAAGAGGTGGGGACAGGCCGAGGGCCCCAGCATTTT
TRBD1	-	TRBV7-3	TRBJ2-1	CASSLYGTGGHNEQFF	TGTGCCAGCAGCTTATACGGGACAGGGGGCCACAATGAGCAGTTCTTC
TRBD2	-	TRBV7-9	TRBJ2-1	CASSLLRRAGGFGGEQFF	TGTGCCAGCAGCTTACTACGTCGGGCGGGAGGCTTTGGGGGTGAGCAGTTCTTC
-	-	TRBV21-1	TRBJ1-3	CASSSPDRGHGNTIYF	TGTGCCAGCAGCAGCCCGGACAGGGGACACGGAAACACCATATATTTT
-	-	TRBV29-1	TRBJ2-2	CSSESGLGELFF	TGCTCATCGGAGTCGGGGCTCGGGGAGCTGTTTTTT
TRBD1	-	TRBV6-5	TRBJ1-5	CASTGQGSQQPQHF	TGTGCCAGCACGGGACAGGGAAGCCAACAGCCCCAGCATTTT
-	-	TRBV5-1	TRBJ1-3	CASSLDFGTDGNTIYF	TGCGCCAGCAGCTTGGATTTCGGGACGGATGGAAACACCATATATTTT
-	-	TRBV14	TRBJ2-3	CASSPIYGGGTDTQYF	TGTGCCAGCAGCCCAATTTACGGCGGGGGCACAGATACGCAGTATTTT
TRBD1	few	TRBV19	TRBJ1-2	CASSRDRGNYGYTF	TGTGCCAGTAGTCGGGACAGGGGTAACTATGGCTACACCTTC
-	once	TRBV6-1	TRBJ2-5	CASSENRQETQYF	TGTGCCAGCAGTGAAAACAGGCAAGAGACCCAGTACTTC
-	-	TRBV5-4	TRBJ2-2	CASSLEGELFF	TGTGCCAGCAGCCTGGAGGGGGAGCTGTTTTTT
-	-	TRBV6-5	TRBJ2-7	CASESRTTYEQYF	TGTGCCAGCGAATCCCGGACAACTTACGAGCAGTACTTC
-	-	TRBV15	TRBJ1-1	CATSTGSRTGTEAFF	TGTGCCACCAGCACTGGCAGCCGGACGGGAACTGAAGCTTTCTTT
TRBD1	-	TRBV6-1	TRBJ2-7	CASSAGQGAYEQYF	TGTGCCAGCAGTGCCGGACAGGGGGCCTACGAGCAGTACTTC
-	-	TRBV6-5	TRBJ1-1	CASVGDTEAFF	TGTGCCAGCGTGGGGGACACTGAAGCTTTCTTT
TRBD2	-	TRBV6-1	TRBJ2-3	CASSPAGGGTDTQYF	TGTGCCAGCAGCCCAGCGGGGGGCGGCACAGATACGCAGTATTTT
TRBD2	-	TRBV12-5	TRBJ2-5	CASGLAVSLAGVSETQYF	TGTGCTAGTGGTTTGGCCGTTTCGTTAGCGGGAGTTTCGGAGACCCAGTACTTC
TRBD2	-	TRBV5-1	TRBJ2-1	CASSLEINGREDNEQFF	TGCGCCAGCAGCTTGGAAATTAACGGGAGGGAAGACAATGAGCAGTTCTTC
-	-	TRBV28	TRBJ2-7	CASQAGQSYEQYF	TGTGCCAGCCAGGCGGGACAGTCCTACGAGCAGTACTTC
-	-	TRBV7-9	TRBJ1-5	CASSLGGAQPQHF	TGTGCCAGCAGCTTAGGTGGGGCGCAGCCCCAGCATTTT
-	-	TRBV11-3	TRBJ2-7	CASSLGGDYEQYF	TGTGCCAGCAGCTTAGGAGGGGACTACGAGCAGTACTTC
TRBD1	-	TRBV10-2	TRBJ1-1	CASRPGQRDTEAFF	TGCGCCAGCAGGCCGGGACAGCGAGACACTGAAGCTTTCTTT
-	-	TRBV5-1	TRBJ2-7	CASKGSGSSYEQYF	TGCGCCAGCAAAGGGAGCGGAAGCTCCTACGAGCAGTACTTC
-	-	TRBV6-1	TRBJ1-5	CASSERRQQPQHF	TGTGCCAGCAGTGAAAGAAGACAGCAGCCCCAGCATTTT
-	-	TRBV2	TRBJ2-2	CASSVVGGLTGELFF	TGTGCCAGCAGTGTAGTGGGAGGCCTCACCGGGGAGCTGTTTTTT
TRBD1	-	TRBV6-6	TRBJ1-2	CASIGTVGGYTF	TGTGCCAGCATCGGGACAGTGGGAGGCTACACCTTC
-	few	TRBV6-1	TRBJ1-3	CASRLGHFSGNTIYF	TGTGCCAGCAGGCTGGGACATTTCTCTGGAAACACCATATATTTT
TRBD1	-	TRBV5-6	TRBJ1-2	CASSYRDRDYGYTF	TGTGCCAGCAGCTACCGGGACAGGGACTATGGCTACACCTTC
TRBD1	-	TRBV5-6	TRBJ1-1	CASSLVGTGSHAGAFF	TGTGCCAGCAGCTTGGTCGGGACAGGGTCACACGCGGGAGCTTTCTTT
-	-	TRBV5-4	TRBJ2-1	CASSPGGGGNNEQFF	TGTGCCAGCAGCCCCGGGGGCGGGGGAAACAATGAGCAGTTCTTC
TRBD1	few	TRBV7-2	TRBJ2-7	CASSWTGNGEQYF	TGTGCCAGCAGCTGGACAGGTAACGGCGAGCAGTACTTC
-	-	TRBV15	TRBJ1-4	CATSRARGANEKLFF	TGTGCCACCAGCAGAGCTCGGGGAGCTAATGAAAAACTGTTTTTT
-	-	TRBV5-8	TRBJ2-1	CASSLLKVTSYNEQFF	TGTGCCAGCAGCTTGTTAAAGGTGACCTCCTACAATGAGCAGTTCTTC
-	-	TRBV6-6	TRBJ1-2	CASSSGGGGYTF	TGTGCCAGCAGCTCAGGTGGCGGCGGCTACACCTTC
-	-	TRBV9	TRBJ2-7	CASSVGGATYVQYF	TGTGCCAGCAGCGTAGGGGGCGCTACCTACGTGCAGTACTTC
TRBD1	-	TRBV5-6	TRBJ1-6	CASSPDRGIPSSYNSPLHF	TGTGCCAGCAGCCCGGACAGGGGGATTCCGAGCTCCTATAATTCACCCCTCCACTTT
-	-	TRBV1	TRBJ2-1	CTSSQDLLAGASNEQFF	TGCACCAGCAGCCAAGATCTCCTAGCGGGGGCCAGCAATGAGCAGTTCTTC
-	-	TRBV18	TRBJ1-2	CASSPVSYGYTF	TGTGCCAGCTCACCAGTCAGCTATGGCTACACCTTC
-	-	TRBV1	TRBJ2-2	CTSRDPSSGELFF	TGCACCAGCAGGGATCCTAGTTCCGGGGAGCTGTTTTTT
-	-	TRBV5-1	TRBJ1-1	CASSMDSLNTEAFF	TGCGCCAGCAGCATGGACAGCTTGAACACTGAAGCTTTCTTT
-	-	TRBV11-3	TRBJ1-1	CASSLKRNTEAFF	TGTGCCAGCAGCTTAAAAAGGAACACTGAAGCTTTCTTT
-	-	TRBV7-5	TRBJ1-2	CARSPGGSPNYGYTF	TGTGCCAGAAGCCCCGGCGGGTCCCCTAACTATGGCTACACCTTC
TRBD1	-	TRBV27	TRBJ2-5	CASRGQGIGTQYF	TGTGCCAGCAGGGGACAGGGAATAGGGACCCAGTACTTC
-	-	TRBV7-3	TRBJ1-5	CASSLNGTLPQSSQPQHF	TGTGCCAGCAGCTTAAATGGTACCCTGCCTCAGTCCAGTCAGCCCCAGCATTTT